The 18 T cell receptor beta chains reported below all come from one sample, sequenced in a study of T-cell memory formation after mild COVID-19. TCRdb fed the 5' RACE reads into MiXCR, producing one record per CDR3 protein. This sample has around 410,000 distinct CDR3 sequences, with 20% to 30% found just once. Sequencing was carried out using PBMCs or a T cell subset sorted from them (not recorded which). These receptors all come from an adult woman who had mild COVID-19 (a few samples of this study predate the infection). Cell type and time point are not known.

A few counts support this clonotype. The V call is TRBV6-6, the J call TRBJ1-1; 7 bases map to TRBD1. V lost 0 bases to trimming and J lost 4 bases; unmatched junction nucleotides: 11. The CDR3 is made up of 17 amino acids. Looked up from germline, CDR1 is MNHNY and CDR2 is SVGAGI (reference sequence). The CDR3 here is CASSYSPYSTGFTEAFF. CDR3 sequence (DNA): TGTGCCAGCAGTTACTCACCATATTCGACAGGGTTCACTGAAGCTTTCTTT.

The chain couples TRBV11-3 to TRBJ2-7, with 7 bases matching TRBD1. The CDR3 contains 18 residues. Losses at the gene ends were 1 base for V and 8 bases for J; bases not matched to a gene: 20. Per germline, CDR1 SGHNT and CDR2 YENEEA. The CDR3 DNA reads TGTGCCAGCAGCTTAGTGTCCCCACTCCGAGGACAGGCTACGAAGCAGTACTTC. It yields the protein CASSLVSPLRGQATKQYF.

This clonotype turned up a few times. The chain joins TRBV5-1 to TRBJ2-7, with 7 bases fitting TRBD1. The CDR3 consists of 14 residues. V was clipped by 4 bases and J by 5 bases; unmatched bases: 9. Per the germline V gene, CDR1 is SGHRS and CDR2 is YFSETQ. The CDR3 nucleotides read TGCGCCAGCAGCGAGGGACAGACTTCAGACGAGCAGTACTTC. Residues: CASSEGQTSDEQYF.

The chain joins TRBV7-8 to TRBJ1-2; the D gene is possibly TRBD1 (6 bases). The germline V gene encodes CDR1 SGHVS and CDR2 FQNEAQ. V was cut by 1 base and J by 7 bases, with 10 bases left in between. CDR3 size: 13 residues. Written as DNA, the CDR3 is TGTGCCAGCAGCTTAGATCGGGGGCTTGGCTACACCTTC. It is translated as CASSLDRGLGYTF.

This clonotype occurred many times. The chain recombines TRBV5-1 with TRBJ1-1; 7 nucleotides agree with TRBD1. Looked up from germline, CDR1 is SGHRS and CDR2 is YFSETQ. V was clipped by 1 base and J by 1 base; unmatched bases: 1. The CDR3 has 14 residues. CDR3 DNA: TGCGCCAGCAGCTTGACAGGGGAGAACACTGAAGCTTTCTTT. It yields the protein CASSLTGENTEAFF.

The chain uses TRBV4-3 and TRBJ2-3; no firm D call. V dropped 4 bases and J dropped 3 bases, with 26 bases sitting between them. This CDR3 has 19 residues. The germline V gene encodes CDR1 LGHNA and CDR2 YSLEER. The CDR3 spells CASSPMFTPSSTGTDTQYF. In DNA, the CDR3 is TGCGCCAGCAGCCCTATGTTTACGCCCTCCTCGACTGGAACAGATACGCAGTATTTT.

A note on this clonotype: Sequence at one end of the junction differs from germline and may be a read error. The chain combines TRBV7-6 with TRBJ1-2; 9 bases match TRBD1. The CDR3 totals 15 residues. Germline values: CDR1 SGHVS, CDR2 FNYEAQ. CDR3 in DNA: TGTGCCAGCAGCCTAGCGGGGACAGGGATCTATGGGTACACCTTC. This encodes CASSLAGTGIYGYTF. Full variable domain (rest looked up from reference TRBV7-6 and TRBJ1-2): GAGVSQSPRYKVTKRGQDVALRCDPISGHVSLYWYRQALGQGPEFLTYFNYEAQQDKSGLPNDRFSAERPEGSISTLTIQRTEQRDSAMYRCASSLAGTGIYGYTFGSGTRLTVV.

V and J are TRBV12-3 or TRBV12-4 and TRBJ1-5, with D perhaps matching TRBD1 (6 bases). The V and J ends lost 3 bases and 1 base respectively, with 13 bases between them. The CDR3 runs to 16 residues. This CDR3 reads CASSFSTQGSNQPQHF. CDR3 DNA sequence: TGTGCCAGCAGTTTTTCAACTCAGGGGAGCAATCAGCCCCAGCATTTT.

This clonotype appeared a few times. In DNA form, the CDR3 reads TGTGCCAGCAGCTCCGGGGACAGGGGAAACACCATATATTTT. It is translated as CASSSGDRGNTIYF. The V and J genes are TRBV7-9 and TRBJ1-3; 8 positions match TRBD1. Trimming removed 4 bases from V and 4 bases from J; junction bases left unmatched: 3. The CDR3 contains 14 residues. Looked up from germline, CDR1 is SEHNR and CDR2 is FQNEAQ (reference sequence).

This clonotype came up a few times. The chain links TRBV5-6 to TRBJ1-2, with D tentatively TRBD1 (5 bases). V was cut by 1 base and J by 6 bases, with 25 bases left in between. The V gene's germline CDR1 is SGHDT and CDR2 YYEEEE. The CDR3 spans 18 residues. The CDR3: CASSLTPGRLRVFHGYTF. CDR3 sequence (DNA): TGTGCCAGCAGCTTGACTCCGGGACGCCTTAGAGTCTTCCATGGCTACACCTTC.

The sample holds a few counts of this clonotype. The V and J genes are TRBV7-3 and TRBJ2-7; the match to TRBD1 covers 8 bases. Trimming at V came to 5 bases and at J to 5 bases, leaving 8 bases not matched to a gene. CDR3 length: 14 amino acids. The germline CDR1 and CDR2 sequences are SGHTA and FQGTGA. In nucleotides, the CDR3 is TGTGCCAGCAGCCCGCCGGACAGGGCCCACGAGCAGTACTTC. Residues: CASSPPDRAHEQYF. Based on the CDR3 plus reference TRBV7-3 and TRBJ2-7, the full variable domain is GAGVSQTPSNKVTEKGKYVELRCDPISGHTALYWYRQSLGQGPEFLIYFQGTGAADDSGLPNDRFFAVRPEGSVSTLKIQRTERGDSAVYLCASSPPDRAHEQYFGPGTRLTVT.

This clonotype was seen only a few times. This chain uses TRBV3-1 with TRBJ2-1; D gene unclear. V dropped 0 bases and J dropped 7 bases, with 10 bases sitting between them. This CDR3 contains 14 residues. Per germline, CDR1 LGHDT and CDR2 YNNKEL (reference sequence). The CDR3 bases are TGTGCCAGCAGCCAAGAAGGCAGTATTAATGAGCAGTTCTTC. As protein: CASSQEGSINEQFF.

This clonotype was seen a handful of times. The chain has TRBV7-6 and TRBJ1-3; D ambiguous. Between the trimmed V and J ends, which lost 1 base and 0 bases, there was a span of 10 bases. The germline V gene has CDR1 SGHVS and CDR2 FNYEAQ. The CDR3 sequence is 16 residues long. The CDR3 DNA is TGTGCCAGCAGCTTAGGAGTTAGAAGCTCTGGAAACACCATATATTTT. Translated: CASSLGVRSSGNTIYF. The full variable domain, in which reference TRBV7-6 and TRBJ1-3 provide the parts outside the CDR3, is GAGVSQSPRYKVTKRGQDVALRCDPISGHVSLYWYRQALGQGPEFLTYFNYEAQQDKSGLPNDRFSAERPEGSISTLTIQRTEQRDSAMYRCASSLGVRSSGNTIYFGEGSWLTVV.

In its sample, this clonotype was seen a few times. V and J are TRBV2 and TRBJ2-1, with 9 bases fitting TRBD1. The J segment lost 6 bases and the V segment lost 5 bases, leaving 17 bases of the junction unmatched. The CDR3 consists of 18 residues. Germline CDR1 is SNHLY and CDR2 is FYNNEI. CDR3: CASSMGARGQGAFNEQFF. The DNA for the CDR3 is TGTGCCAGCAGTATGGGGGCCAGGGGACAGGGCGCCTTCAATGAGCAGTTCTTC.

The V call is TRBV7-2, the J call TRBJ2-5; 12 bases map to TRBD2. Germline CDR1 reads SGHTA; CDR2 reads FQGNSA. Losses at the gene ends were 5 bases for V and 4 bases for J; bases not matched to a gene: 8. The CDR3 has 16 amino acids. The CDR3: CASSPRTSGNRETQYF. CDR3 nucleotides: TGTGCCAGCAGCCCCAGGACTAGCGGGAATAGAGAGACCCAGTACTTC.

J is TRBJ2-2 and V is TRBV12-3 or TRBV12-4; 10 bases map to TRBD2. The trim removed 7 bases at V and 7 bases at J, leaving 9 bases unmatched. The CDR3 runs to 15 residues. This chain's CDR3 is CASNPSGGASGELFF. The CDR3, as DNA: TGTGCCAGCAATCCCAGCGGGGGGGCGAGCGGGGAGCTGTTTTTT.

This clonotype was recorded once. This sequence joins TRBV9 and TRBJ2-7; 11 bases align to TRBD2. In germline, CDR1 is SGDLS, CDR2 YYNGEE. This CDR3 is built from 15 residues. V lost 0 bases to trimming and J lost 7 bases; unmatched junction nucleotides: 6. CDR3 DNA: TGTGCCAGCAGCGTAGAAGCTAGCGGGAGGTATGAGCAGTACTTC. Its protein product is CASSVEASGRYEQYF.

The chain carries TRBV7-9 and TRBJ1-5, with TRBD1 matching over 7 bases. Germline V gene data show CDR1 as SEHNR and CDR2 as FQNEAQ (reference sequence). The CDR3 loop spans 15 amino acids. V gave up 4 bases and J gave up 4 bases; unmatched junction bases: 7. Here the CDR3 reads CASSYAGTVNQPQHF. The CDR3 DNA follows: TGTGCCAGCAGCTACGCCGGGACAGTGAATCAGCCCCAGCATTTT.